This TCR beta chain was identified in a study of shared clonotypes between healthy human individuals. Deep was the level at which the assay was run. Sequenced by immunoSEQ multiplex PCR; TCRdb stores in-frame clones only, minus some. The sample shows 400,000 to 500,000 clones, roughly 78% of them seen only once. CDR1 is SGDLS and CDR2 is YYNGEE in the germline V gene. CDR3 size: 13 residues. V gave up 4 bases and J gave up 3 bases, with 10 bases separating them. Recent acute infections and vaccinations were absent in the healthy HIV-negative adult donors. To note about this clone: Antigen: not known.

Study-wide points: Only blood was sampled, and tissue TCR repertoires likely differ from blood ones. Read depth was anticipated to influence clonotype sharing among donors.

Material: PBMCs. This receptor was obtained from a middle-aged woman in good health. Some clones in this sample may be carry-over from other donors' samples. The chain has TRBV9 and TRBJ1-1; D might be TRBD1 (5 bases). CDR3 amino acids: CASSSQGYTEAFF. The CDR3 coding sequence is TGTGCCAGCAGCTCTCAGGGATACACTGAAGCTTTCTTT. Full variable domain (remainder filled in from reference TRBV9 and TRBJ1-1): DSGVTQTPKHLITATGQRVTLRCSPRSGDLSVYWYQQSLDQGLQFLIQYYNGEERAKGNILERFSAQQFPDLHSELNLSSLELGDSALYFCASSSQGYTEAFFGQGTRLTVV.